These 5 T cell receptor beta chains share one sample of origin, sequenced in a study of Graves' ophthalmopathy and Graves' hyperthyroidism. TCR beta CDR3 regions were amplified from RNA transcripts. The authors performed first-round RT-PCR with HTBI primers and then a second-round multiplex PCR. TCRdb re-called the multiplex PCR reads with MiXCR, one entry per CDR3 protein. Among about 550,000 distinct CDR3 sequences listed, less than 40% were seen once. The sequenced sample was peripheral blood or thyroid tissue (not recorded which). The receptors come from an adult man with Graves' hyperthyroidism.

This clonotype came up many times. The V call is TRBV2, the J call TRBJ1-1; D ambiguous. The V and J ends lost 6 bases and 7 bases respectively, with 21 bases between them. This CDR3 region has 15 residues. Germline CDR1 SNHLY, CDR2 FYNNEI. The CDR3 region has the DNA TGTGCCAGCAGCCGAAAATCCGGGCAGGATGGTGAAGCTTTCTTT. As protein: CASSRKSGQDGEAFF. Complete variable domain (other parts from reference TRBV2 and TRBJ1-1): EPEVTQTPSHQVTQMGQEVILRCVPISNHLYFYWYRQILGQKVEFLVSFYNNEISEKSEIFDDQFSVERPDGSNFTLKIRSTKLEDSAMYFCASSRKSGQDGEAFFGQGTRLTVV.

In this sample, this clonotype turned up once. J is TRBJ2-5 and V is TRBV25-1; TRBD1 aligns across 7 bases. V shed 4 bases and J 7 bases; nucleotides not matched to a gene: 12. CDR1 is MGHDK and CDR2 is SYGVNS in the germline V gene. This CDR3 comprises 15 residues. DNA of the CDR3: TGTGCCAGCAGTGGGACAGGACCCTTAGAAGGGACCCAGTACTTC. Protein product: CASSGTGPLEGTQYF. Filled out from reference TRBV25-1 and TRBJ2-5, the complete variable domain reads EADIYQTPRYLVIGTGKKITLECSQTMGHDKMYWYQQDPGMELHLIHYSYGVNSTEKGDLSSESTVSRIRTEHFPLTLESARPSHTSQYLCASSGTGPLEGTQYFGPGTRLLVL.

V usage is TRBV29-1 and J usage is TRBJ2-6; D is undetermined. This CDR3 has 14 amino acids. Trimming removed 3 bases from V and 6 bases from J, with 12 bases in between. CDR1 is SQVTM, CDR2 ANQGSEA, per germline. The CDR3 loop is CSVDGIGKANVLTF. In DNA, the CDR3 is TGCAGCGTTGATGGGATAGGGAAGGCCAACGTCCTGACTTTC. Full variable domain (missing parts from reference TRBV29-1 and TRBJ2-6): SAVISQKPSRDICQRGTSLTIQCQVDSQVTMMFWYRQQPGQSLTLIATANQGSEATYESGFVIDKFPISRPNLTFSTLTVSNMSPEDSSIYLCSVDGIGKANVLTFGAGSRLTVL.

The gene calls are TRBV11-1 and TRBJ1-6, with D maybe TRBD1 (5 bases). Looked up from germline, CDR1 is SGHAT and CDR2 is FQDESV (reference sequence). Deletions cut 11 bases from V and 9 bases from J, with 26 bases between. The CDR3 loop spans 16 amino acids. CDR3 residues: CAWSLPRAGLSSPLHF. The DNA of the CDR3 is TGTGCCTGGAGCTTGCCCAGGGCAGGCTTGAGTTCACCCCTCCACTTT. Variable domain in full (rest from reference TRBV11-1 and TRBJ1-6): EAEVAQSPRYKITEKSQAVAFWCDPISGHATLYWYRQILGQGPELLVQFQDESVVDDSQLPKDRFSAERLKGVDSTLKIQPAELGDSAMYLCAWSLPRAGLSSPLHFGNGTRLTVT.

This clonotype has only a few counts. The J gene is TRBJ2-2, the V gene TRBV24-1; possibly TRBD1 for D (6 bases). Trimming removed 1 base from V and 4 bases from J, with 9 bases in between. The CDR3 sequence is 15 residues long. Germline V lookup: CDR1 KGHDR, CDR2 SFDVKD. This CDR3 reads CATSDFGGSTGELFF. In DNA, the CDR3 is TGTGCCACCAGTGATTTTGGGGGCAGCACCGGGGAGCTGTTTTTT.